Listed below are T cell receptor beta chains from one sample, sequenced in a study of cytomegalovirus exposure and HLA in healthy donors. Here immunoSEQ multiplex PCR was the method, and the copy in TCRdb shows in-frame clones only, minus some. This sample has about 140,000 clones, with roughly 80% found just once. The sequencing sample was made of PBMCs. All receptors derive from a woman between 25 and 40 years old in good health and CMV-seronegative. CDR3s include the opening cysteine and the closing phenylalanine or tryptophan. A D gene is named only where the DNA matches it firmly. Size values are once, few and many counts, or a class for expanded clones, and some rows have none.

j_call,v_call,clone_size,d_call,cdr3_aa,cdr3_nt
TRBJ2-2,TRBV6-5,few,NA,CASSYSKGLRTGELFF,TGTGCCAGCAGTTACTCGAAGGGGCTTCGCACCGGGGAGCTGTTTTTT
TRBJ1-1,TRBV2,few,NA,CASSVGVNTEAFF,TGTGCCAGCAGTGTAGGGGTAAACACTGAAGCTTTCTTT
TRBJ2-1,TRBV7-9,NA,NA,CSSSVGGRAGSHNEQFF,TGTTCCAGCAGCGTGGGGGGTCGGGCAGGGTCCCACAATGAGCAGTTCTTC
TRBJ2-3,TRBV4-1,NA,TRBD2,CASSQELAGGPTDTQYF,TGCGCCAGCAGCCAAGAACTAGCGGGGGGACCCACAGATACGCAGTATTTT
TRBJ2-1,TRBV5-1,NA,TRBD2,CASSLVAGVPLLF,TGCGCCAGCAGCTTGGTCGCGGGAGTGCCCCTCCTCTTC
TRBJ2-4,TRBV18,NA,NA,CASSPPGGVGNIQYF,TGTGCCAGCTCACCGCCCGGCGGGGTCGGAAACATTCAGTACTTC
TRBJ1-6,TRBV28,NA,TRBD1,CASRGPGTGPLPLHF,TGTGCCAGCAGGGGTCCCGGGACAGGCCCCCTACCCCTCCACTTT
TRBJ2-1,TRBV7-2,NA,TRBD1,CASSRDRDRAYNEQFF,TGTGCCAGCAGCCGAGACCGGGACAGGGCCTACAATGAGCAGTTCTTC
TRBJ2-7,TRBV29-1,NA,NA,CSAGRFSYEQYF,TGCAGCGCTGGGCGATTTTCCTACGAGCAGTACTTC
TRBJ2-7,TRBV4-1,once,NA,CASSQDGRDTYEQYF,TGCGCCAGCAGCCAAGATGGTCGGGACACCTACGAGCAGTACTTC
TRBJ2-1,TRBV4-3,NA,TRBD2,CASSRTLVRGGLKDEQFF,TGCGCCAGCAGCCGGACACTCGTTCGGGGGGGCCTTAAAGATGAGCAGTTCTTC
TRBJ2-3,TRBV5-4,once,TRBD1,CASSTRQGADTQYF,TGTGCCAGCAGCACCCGACAGGGGGCAGATACGCAGTATTTT